This T cell receptor (beta chain) was recovered during a study of early T cells in non-severe SARS-CoV-2 infection. Trimming pared 5 bases from V and 1 base from J, leaving 17 bases between. There are 16 residues in the CDR3. Germline CDR1 SGHAT, CDR2 FQNNGV. Each cDNA molecule carried a unique molecular identifier. Each CDR3 protein is one row after TCRdb ran MiXCR on the 5' RACE reads. The sample has around 60,000 distinct CDR3 sequences, over 10% seen once. The TCR comes from an adult who was a healthcare worker with PCR-confirmed SARS-CoV-2 infection or an uninfected control (not recorded which). The rearrangement links TRBV11-2 to TRBJ2-5; TRBD1 is a possible D gene (6 bases). The sample comprised whole blood. This CDR3 is CASSPSGGLIQETQYF. CDR3 DNA: TGTGCCAGCAGCCCCTCTGGGGGCCTGATCCAAGAGACCCAGTACTTC.